These 26 T cell receptor beta chains were sequenced from one sample in a study of blood T cell repertoires in COVID-19. The protocol was immunoSEQ multiplex PCR, while the TCRdb copy is restricted to in-frame clones and leaves out a portion. The data show 70,000 to 100,000 clones, with 70% to 85% seen just once and about 4.2% held by the top ten. The specimen sequenced was peripheral blood. These receptors all stem from a woman aged 45-65 years with acute or convalescent COVID-19.

The rearrangement joins TRBV30 to TRBJ1-1, with D possibly matching TRBD1 (5 bases). The germline gives CDR1 GTSNPN, CDR2 SVGIG (reference sequence). Trimming left V 1 base short and J 0 bases short, with 6 bases between. This CDR3 has 13 residues. CDR3 coding DNA: TGTGCCTGGAGTGAGGGGTTGAACACTGAAGCTTTCTTT. The encoded protein is CAWSEGLNTEAFF. Supplemented by reference TRBV30 and TRBJ1-1, the full variable domain reads SQTIHQWPATLVQPVGSPLSLECTVEGTSNPNLYWYRQAAGRGLQLLFYSVGIGQISSEVPQNLSASRPQDRQFILSSKKLLLSDSGFYLCAWSEGLNTEAFFGQGTRLTVV.

The V call is TRBV5-1, the J call TRBJ1-6; 7 bases match TRBD1. Germline CDR1 is SGHRS and CDR2 is YFSETQ. V shed 0 bases, J shed 9 bases, and the junction held 9 bases outside the gene matches. CDR3 length equals 16 residues. The CDR3 coding sequence is TGCGCCAGCAGCTTGGGTCTGACAGGGATGTCTTCACCCCTCCACTTT. Its translation is CASSLGLTGMSSPLHF.

This chain links TRBV7-8 with TRBJ2-2; the match to TRBD1 covers 7 bases. Germline lookup yields CDR1 SGHVS and CDR2 FQNEAQ. The CDR3 is 14 amino acids. Unmatched junction bases numbered 9, after V lost 10 bases and J lost 4 bases. The CDR3 DNA is TGTGCCACCGGAGAGGGGGCGGTCACCGGGGAGCTGTTTTTT. This codes for CATGEGAVTGELFF.

The V gene is TRBV9, the J gene TRBJ2-3; D may be TRBD1 (6 bases). Germline lookup yields CDR1 SGDLS and CDR2 YYNGEE. V lost 4 bases and J 3 bases, leaving 12 bases between the germline ends. The CDR3 is made up of 14 amino acids. CDR3 protein: CASSTQGSTDTQYF. The CDR3 DNA reads as TGTGCCAGCAGCACTCAGGGGTCGACAGATACGCAGTATTTT.

This clone showed up just a few times. CDR3 region: CASRPDRASYEQYF. DNA of the CDR3: TGTGCCAGCAGACCCGACAGGGCGTCCTACGAGCAGTACTTC. The chain is built from TRBV5-4 and TRBJ2-7; 7 positions agree with TRBD1. The germline V gene has CDR1 SGHNT and CDR2 YYREEE (reference sequence). The CDR3 spans 14 residues. V shed 5 bases, J shed 1 base, and the junction held 6 bases outside the gene matches.

The chain combines TRBV18 with TRBJ1-4, with D possibly TRBD1 on 5 matching bases. CDR3 length: 13 residues. The germline CDR1 and CDR2 sequences are KGHSH and LQKENI. The V end lost 5 bases, the J end lost 5 bases, and 9 bases lay between the germline ends. The CDR3 region is CASSDAGNEKLFF. The CDR3 DNA reads as TGTGCCAGCTCAGACGCAGGGAATGAAAAACTGTTTTTT.

The genes are TRBV29-1 and TRBJ1-1; D is possibly TRBD1 (5 bases). Trimming stripped 6 bases from V and 1 base from J, with 12 bases between. The germline CDR1 and CDR2 sequences are SQVTM and ANQGSEA. The CDR3 loop spans 13 amino acids. DNA for the CDR3: TGCAGCGTGGACAATGACGGGAACACTGAAGCTTTCTTT. Protein: CSVDNDGNTEAFF. Looking up the rest from reference TRBV29-1 and TRBJ1-1 gives the full variable domain: SAVISQKPSRDICQRGTSLTIQCQVDSQVTMMFWYRQQPGQSLTLIATANQGSEATYESGFVIDKFPISRPNLTFSTLTVSNMSPEDSSIYLCSVDNDGNTEAFFGQGTRLTVV.

The chain has TRBV2 and TRBJ1-2, with D unresolved. Trimming shortened V by 2 bases and J by 3 bases, and 7 bases separated the two germline ends. Germline V CDR1 and CDR2: SNHLY, FYNNEI. This CDR3 has 13 amino acids. Here the CDR3 reads CASSENGDYGYTF. The CDR3 DNA reads as TGTGCCAGCAGTGAAAACGGGGACTATGGCTACACCTTC.

This clone has a handful of counts. This chain uses TRBV5-1 with TRBJ2-7; D is possibly TRBD1 (7 bases). Trimming took off 0 bases at V and 5 bases at J, with 18 bases between the two ends. Germline V gene lookup returns CDR1 SGHRS and CDR2 YFSETQ. The CDR3 spans 16 residues. The CDR3 nucleotides are TGCGCCAGCAGCTTGGAGGGGGCGGCGGGGCCCGACGAGCAGTACTTC. This sequence encodes CASSLEGAAGPDEQYF.

This chain joins TRBV5-6 and TRBJ2-3; D may be TRBD1 (6 bases). The CDR3 totals 15 residues. Germline assignment: CDR1 SGHDT and CDR2 YYEEEE. The ends were cut back, 0 bases at V and 0 bases at J, with 8 bases in the middle. The CDR3: CASSLGGRSTDTQYF. Written as DNA, the CDR3 is TGTGCCAGCAGCTTGGGGGGGCGGAGCACAGATACGCAGTATTTT.

A word on this clone: A junction boundary mismatches the germline segment, possibly from a read error. This chain joins TRBV7-2 and TRBJ2-4; TRBD2 might be the D (7 bases). CDR1 and CDR2 (germline): SGHTA, FQGNSA. CDR3 length: 13 amino acids. For the CDR3, the DNA is TGTGCCAGCAGCTTGACTACGGGGGGCGGCGCGAACTTT. It is translated as CASSLTTGGGANF. Filled out from reference TRBV7-2 and TRBJ2-4, the complete variable domain reads GAGVSQSPSNKVTEKGKDVELRCDPISGHTALYWYRQSLGQGLEFLIYFQGNSAPDKSGLPSDRFSAERTGGSVSTLTIQRTQQEDSAVYLCASSLTTGGGANFGAGTRLSVL.

The chain employs TRBV7-9 and TRBJ2-7; a weak D match, TRBD1 (5 bases). The CDR3 has 14 residues. Germline lookup yields CDR1 SEHNR and CDR2 FQNEAQ (reference sequence). The V end was cut by 4 bases, the J end by 2 bases, with 12 bases between. The CDR3 DNA follows: TGTGCCAGCAGCTCAGGGCCAGGAGCCTACGAGCAGTACTTC. Its protein is CASSSGPGAYEQYF.

This clone was counted at least ten times. The chain carries TRBV12-3 or TRBV12-4 and TRBJ1-5; D call uncertain. The CDR3 is 13 amino acids. The V end was cut by 4 bases, the J end by 0 bases, with 4 bases between. The CDR3 DNA follows: TGTGCCAGCAGTTCCAGTAGCAATCAGCCCCAGCATTTT. Its translation: CASSSSSNQPQHF.

This sequence joins TRBV5-1 and TRBJ1-3, with D perhaps matching TRBD1 (5 bases). The CDR3 spans 14 residues. Trimming stripped 7 bases from V and 3 bases from J, with 14 bases between. Looked up from germline, CDR1 is SGHRS and CDR2 is YFSETQ. CDR3: CASPLQGNGNTIYF. The CDR3 bases are TGCGCCAGCCCCCTCCAGGGAAATGGAAACACCATATATTTT.

This clone was detected only a few times. This chain connects TRBV28 to TRBJ1-1; D unresolved. The ends were cut back, 5 bases at V and 4 bases at J, with 8 bases in the middle. The length of the CDR3 is 12 residues. Germline CDR1 and CDR2: MDHEN and SYDVKM. CDR3 sequence reads: CASSPRITEAFF. CDR3 sequence (DNA): TGTGCCAGCAGTCCGAGGATCACTGAAGCTTTCTTT.

The chain employs TRBV19 and TRBJ1-2, with 10 bases that match TRBD1. Germline CDR1 is LNHDA and CDR2 is SQIVND (reference sequence). This CDR3 is built from 15 residues. V was clipped by 0 bases and J by 4 bases; unmatched bases: 2. CDR3 protein: CASSIDRTGGYGYTF. CDR3 nucleotides: TGTGCCAGTAGTATAGATCGGACAGGGGGCTATGGCTACACCTTC.

This chain connects TRBV7-2 to TRBJ1-2, with D unclear. Germline CDR1 and CDR2: SGHTA and FQGNSA. Trimming cost V 0 bases and J 8 bases, with 13 bases left between them. The CDR3 is 14 amino acids. CDR3 DNA: TGTGCCAGCAGCTTAGCGACCGCGGCGGCGGGCTACACCTTC. It encodes CASSLATAAAGYTF.

J is TRBJ2-7 and V is TRBV3-1 (or the pseudogene TRBV3-2), with no clear D. Trimming left V 1 base short and J 2 bases short, with 6 bases between. Germline values: CDR1 LGHDT, CDR2 YNNKEL (reference sequence). The CDR3 is 13 amino acids. The chain's CDR3 is CASSQVNTYEQYF. The CDR3 DNA sequence: TGTGCCAGCAGCCAAGTAAATACCTACGAGCAGTACTTC.

The CDR3 region is CASSPMSREAFF. The CDR3 region has the DNA TGTGCCAGCTCACCCATGTCCCGGGAGGCTTTCTTT. This chain links TRBV18 with TRBJ1-1, with D unresolved. The V end was cut by 3 bases, the J end by 11 bases, with 13 bases between. CDR1 and CDR2 (germline): KGHSH, LQKENI. CDR3 size: 12 residues.

The chain carries TRBV28 and TRBJ1-1, with D possibly matching TRBD1 (5 bases). V gave up 3 bases and J gave up 5 bases, with 16 bases separating them. The CDR3 extends over 15 amino acids. Germline assignment: CDR1 MDHEN and CDR2 SYDVKM. The CDR3 DNA reads TGTGCCAGCAGTTTCTTCGGGACGGGGGGAACTGAAGCTTTCTTT. Protein product: CASSFFGTGGTEAFF.

V gene TRBV19 combines with J gene TRBJ1-1; D possibly corresponds to TRBD1 (5 bases). Germline CDR1 and CDR2: LNHDA and SQIVND (reference sequence). This CDR3 has 15 amino acids. The V gene lost 4 bases and the J gene lost 2 bases, with 14 bases spanning the gap. The CDR3 loop is CASSSQVRGNTEAFF. The CDR3, as DNA: TGTGCCAGTAGTAGCCAGGTAAGGGGCAACACTGAAGCTTTCTTT.

The chain employs TRBV2 and TRBJ1-5; 10 nucleotides agree with TRBD1. With 7 bases clipped from V and 2 bases from J, the junction kept 2 bases outside the gene matches. The germline V gene has CDR1 SNHLY and CDR2 FYNNEI. The CDR3 extends over 14 amino acids. CDR3 DNA: TGTGCCAGCACCGGGACAGGGGGCAATCAGCCCCAGCATTTT. This sequence encodes CASTGTGGNQPQHF. The full variable domain, its missing parts supplied by reference TRBV2 and TRBJ1-5, is EPEVTQTPSHQVTQMGQEVILRCVPISNHLYFYWYRQILGQKVEFLVSFYNNEISEKSEIFDDQFSVERPDGSNFTLKIRSTKLEDSAMYFCASTGTGGNQPQHFGDGTRLSIL.

The chain employs TRBV29-1 and TRBJ1-1; 8 nucleotides line up with TRBD1. J gave up 1 base and V 7 bases, and 2 bases lay outside the gene matches. CDR1 is SQVTM and CDR2 is ANQGSEA in the germline V gene. The CDR3 spans 12 residues. CDR3 DNA sequence: TGCAGCGGTGGGACAGGGAACACTGAAGCTTTCTTT. This codes for CSGGTGNTEAFF.

The sample holds a few counts of this clone. This chain joins TRBV6-6 and TRBJ2-3; 7 bases align to TRBD2. This CDR3 is built from 16 residues. The J segment lost 3 bases and the V segment lost 2 bases, leaving 8 bases of the junction unmatched. The germline gives CDR1 MNHNY, CDR2 SVGAGI (reference sequence). The CDR3 is CASSYSGAGGTDTQYF. The CDR3 region has the DNA TGTGCCAGCAGTTACAGCGGGGCAGGTGGGACAGATACGCAGTATTTT.

The chain carries TRBV28 and TRBJ1-2; no definite D call. The CDR3 length is 13 residues. V was clipped by 4 bases and J by 3 bases, with 9 bases between them. Germline V CDR1 and CDR2: MDHEN, SYDVKM. CDR3 coding DNA: TGTGCCAGCAGTTCCCCCTCCGACTATGGCTACACCTTC. Amino acid sequence: CASSSPSDYGYTF.

The gene calls are TRBV10-3 and TRBJ2-3; 8 positions match TRBD1. Trimming at V came to 5 bases and at J to 1 base, leaving 5 bases not matched to a gene. The CDR3 consists of 15 residues. Germline assignment: CDR1 ENHRY and CDR2 SYGVKD. The CDR3 nucleotides are TGTGCCATCAGTCCAGGGGGCTCGGGCACAGATACGCAGTATTTT. Its translation is CAISPGGSGTDTQYF.